This TCR beta chain was found in a study of HIV-infected patients and healthy controls. Germline CDR1 and CDR2: SQVTM and ANQGSEA. Deletions cut 7 bases from V and 5 bases from J, with 14 bases between. The CDR3 runs 13 residues. All unsorted peripheral T cells were captured because whole blood was used without fractionation. This clonotype was recorded many times. The antigen remains undetermined. Whole-study findings and limits: Healthy controls shared more CDR3 sequences between individuals than HIV-infected patients did. Comparisons were complicated because patients and controls had unequal numbers of distinct sequences.

Approximately 500 ng RNA was reverse transcribed with alpha and beta constant-region primers. Separate chain-specific third strand synthesis with multiplexing indices produced the alpha and beta libraries. A single record per CDR3 protein comes from TCRdb applying MiXCR to the 5' RACE reads. The data show 15,000 to 20,000 distinct CDR3 sequences, roughly 8.9% seen once. The origin of this receptor is an adult in good health. Input material: blood. The V and J genes are TRBV29-1 and TRBJ2-2; D may be TRBD1 (6 bases). The CDR3 protein is CSARDTKTGELFF. The CDR3 nucleotides read TGCAGCGCTCGGGACACCAAGACCGGGGAGCTGTTTTTT.